The 8 T cell receptor beta chains listed next were all sequenced from one sample in a study of blood T cell repertoires in COVID-19. Sequencing was performed with immunoSEQ multiplex PCR; in TCRdb, only in-frame clones are kept and a portion is missing. The sample has 330,000 or so clones; roughly 86% are singletons. Specimen: peripheral blood. These receptors were obtained from a man under 40 with COVID-19, enrolled during active disease.

Of note for this clone: The sample carries other DNA sequences with the same CDR3. The V call is TRBV6-5, the J call TRBJ1-4, with 10 bases fitting TRBD1. Germline lookup yields CDR1 MNHEY and CDR2 SVGAGI. V was clipped by 6 bases and J by 7 bases; unmatched bases: 2. The CDR3 is 13 amino acids. CDR3 region: CASSRDRGEKLFF. CDR3 sequence (DNA): TGTGCCAGCAGCCGGGACAGGGGTGAAAAACTGTTTTTT.

The V call is TRBV4-2, the J call TRBJ1-3; D gene unclear. The germline gives CDR1 LGHNA, CDR2 YNFKEQ. Trimming shortened V by 10 bases and J by 0 bases, and 13 bases separated the two germline ends. This CDR3 comprises 14 residues. CDR3 bases: TGTGCCACTGGTGGCCTCAACTCTGGAAACACCATATATTTT. Translation gives CATGGLNSGNTIYF.

V is TRBV7-2 and J is TRBJ1-1, with a possible D match to TRBD1 (5 bases). This CDR3 region has 16 residues. Germline assignment: CDR1 SGHTA and CDR2 FQGNSA. The V and J ends lost 1 base and 0 bases respectively, with 12 bases between them. The CDR3 bases are TGTGCCAGCAGCTTAGGGACGGGGGACCTGAACACTGAAGCTTTCTTT. Translation: CASSLGTGDLNTEAFF.

This rearrangement joins TRBV2 to TRBJ1-2; 7 bases agree with TRBD1. The length of the CDR3 is 14 residues. V was clipped by 7 bases and J by 7 bases; unmatched bases: 12. Per the germline V gene, CDR1 is SNHLY and CDR2 is FYNNEI. CDR3 DNA: TGTGCCAGCAACCGACAGGGCGGCGGGTTTGGCTACACCTTC. It yields the protein CASNRQGGGFGYTF. The whole variable domain, remainder taken from reference TRBV2 and TRBJ1-2, is EPEVTQTPSHQVTQMGQEVILRCVPISNHLYFYWYRQILGQKVEFLVSFYNNEISEKSEIFDDQFSVERPDGSNFTLKIRSTKLEDSAMYFCASNRQGGGFGYTFGSGTRLTVV.

V gene TRBV7-3 combines with J gene TRBJ2-1; possible D gene TRBD2, 6 bases. CDR1 is SGHTA, CDR2 FQGTGA, per germline. Between the trimmed V and J ends, which lost 5 bases and 0 bases, there was a span of 11 bases. This CDR3 region has 15 residues. The DNA of the CDR3 is TGTGCCAGCAGCGGGGCTAGCGCCTCCTACAATGAGCAGTTCTTC. As protein: CASSGASASYNEQFF.

The chain is built from TRBV4-1 and TRBJ2-4, with 14 bases lining up with TRBD2. Unmatched junction bases numbered 6, after V lost 1 base and J lost 7 bases. The germline V gene encodes CDR1 MGHRA and CDR2 YSYEKL. This CDR3 is built from 17 residues. The CDR3 loop is CASSQGLAGGPLNIQYF. In nucleotides, the CDR3 is TGCGCCAGCAGCCAAGGACTAGCGGGGGGGCCATTGAACATTCAGTACTTC.

This rearrangement joins TRBV5-1 to TRBJ1-4; D is unresolved. Germline V CDR1 and CDR2: SGHRS, YFSETQ. Trimming removed 0 bases from V and 0 bases from J, with 9 bases in between. The CDR3 consists of 16 residues. The CDR3 loop is CASSLALSSTNEKLFF. CDR3 sequence (DNA): TGCGCCAGCAGCTTGGCGCTCAGTTCAACTAATGAAAAACTGTTTTTT.

V usage is TRBV11-2 and J usage is TRBJ2-1; TRBD1 is a possible D gene (5 bases). CDR3 length: 16 amino acids. Trimming removed 1 base from V and 8 bases from J, with 18 bases in between. Germline loops: CDR1 SGHAT, CDR2 FQNNGV. The CDR3 bases are TGTGCCAGCAGCTTAGGGGGTAGGGGTTTTGGGGATGAGCAGTTCTTC. It yields the protein CASSLGGRGFGDEQFF.